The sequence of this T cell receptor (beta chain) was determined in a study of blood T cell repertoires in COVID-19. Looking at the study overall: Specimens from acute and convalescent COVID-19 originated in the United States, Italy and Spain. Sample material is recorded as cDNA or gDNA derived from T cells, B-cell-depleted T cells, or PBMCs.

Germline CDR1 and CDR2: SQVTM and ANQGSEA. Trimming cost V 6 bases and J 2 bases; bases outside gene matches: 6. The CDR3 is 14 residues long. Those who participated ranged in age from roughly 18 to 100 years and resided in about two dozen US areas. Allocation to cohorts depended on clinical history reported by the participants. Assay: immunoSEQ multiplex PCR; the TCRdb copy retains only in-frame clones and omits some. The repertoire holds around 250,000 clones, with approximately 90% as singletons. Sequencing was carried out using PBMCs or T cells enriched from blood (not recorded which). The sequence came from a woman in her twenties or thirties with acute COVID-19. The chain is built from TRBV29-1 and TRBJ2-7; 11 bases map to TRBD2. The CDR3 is CSVLIAGGPYEQYF. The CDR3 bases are TGCAGCGTCTTAATAGCGGGAGGGCCCTACGAGCAGTACTTC.